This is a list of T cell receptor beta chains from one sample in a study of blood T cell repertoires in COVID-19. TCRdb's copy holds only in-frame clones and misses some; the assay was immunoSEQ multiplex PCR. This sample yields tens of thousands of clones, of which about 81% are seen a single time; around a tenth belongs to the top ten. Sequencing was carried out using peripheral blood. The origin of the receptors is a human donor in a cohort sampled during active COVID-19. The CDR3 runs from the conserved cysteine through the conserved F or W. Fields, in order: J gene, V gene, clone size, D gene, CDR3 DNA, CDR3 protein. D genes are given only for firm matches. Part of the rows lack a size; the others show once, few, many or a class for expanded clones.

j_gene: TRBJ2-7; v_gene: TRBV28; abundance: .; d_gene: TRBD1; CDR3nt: TGTGCCAGCAGGCCTAGACAGGGAACCTACGAGCAGTACTTC; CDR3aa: CASRPRQGTYEQYF
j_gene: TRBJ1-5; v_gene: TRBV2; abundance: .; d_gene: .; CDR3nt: TGTGCCAGCAGTTCAGGGGTTAGCAATCAGCCCCAGCATTTT; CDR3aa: CASSSGVSNQPQHF
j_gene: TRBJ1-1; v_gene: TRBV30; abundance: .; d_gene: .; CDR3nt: TGTGCCTGGGACCCCCCAGGGAGGGCTGAAGCTTTCTTT; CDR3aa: CAWDPPGRAEAFF
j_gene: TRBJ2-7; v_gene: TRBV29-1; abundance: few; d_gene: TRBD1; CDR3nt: TGCAGCGCTGACAGGGCCGGCGAGCAGTACTTC; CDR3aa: CSADRAGEQYF
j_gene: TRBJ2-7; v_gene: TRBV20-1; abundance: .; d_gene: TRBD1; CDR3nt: TGCAGTGTGGGACAGGGGTACGAGCAGTACTTC; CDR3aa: CSVGQGYEQYF
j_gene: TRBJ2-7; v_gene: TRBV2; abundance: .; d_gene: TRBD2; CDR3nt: TGTGCCAGCAGTGAGACCCTAGCGGGATGGATGGGCGAGCAGTACTTC; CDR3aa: CASSETLAGWMGEQYF
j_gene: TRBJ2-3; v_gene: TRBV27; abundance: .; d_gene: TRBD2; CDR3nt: TGTGCCAGCAGTTTATCGGGGGGGTACACAGATACGCAGTATTTT; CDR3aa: CASSLSGGYTDTQYF
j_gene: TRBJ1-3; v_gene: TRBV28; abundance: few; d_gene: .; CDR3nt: TGTGCCAGCAGTTCAGGAAACACCATATATTTT; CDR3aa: CASSSGNTIYF
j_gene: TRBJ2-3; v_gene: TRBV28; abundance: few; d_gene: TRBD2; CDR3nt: TGTGCCAGCAGTCCTGCGGGACTAGCGGGGTTCACAGATACGCAGTATTTT; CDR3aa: CASSPAGLAGFTDTQYF
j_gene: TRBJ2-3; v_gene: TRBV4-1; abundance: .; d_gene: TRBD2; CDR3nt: TGCGCCAGCAGCCAAGAGGGGACTAGCGGCTTCTGGGCAGATACGCAGTATTTT; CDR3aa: CASSQEGTSGFWADTQYF